These 31 T cell receptor beta chains originate from one sample sequenced in a study of OX40 agonist ivuxolimab in advanced cancers. The method was immunoSEQ multiplex PCR; TCRdb's version includes in-frame clones alone and lacks a portion of them. The sample carries about 63,000 clones, 85% to 90% recorded once. The sample consisted of CD4+ or CD8+ T cells sorted from blood, taken in a trial of the OX40 agonist ivuxolimab. The receptors here all came from an adult with an advanced solid tumor such as melanoma, head and neck, liver or kidney cancer.

The V call is TRBV18, the J call TRBJ1-1, with D unclear. Trimming stripped 2 bases from V and 0 bases from J, with 10 bases between. CDR3 length: 15 amino acids. Germline lookup yields CDR1 KGHSH and CDR2 LQKENI. The CDR3 sequence: CASSPGLRLNTEAFF. The CDR3 nucleotides read TGTGCCAGCTCACCAGGGCTCCGATTGAACACTGAAGCTTTCTTT.

The chain couples TRBV6-1 to TRBJ1-1; no clear D. The CDR3 is made up of 15 amino acids. CDR1 and CDR2 from the germline V gene are MNHNS and SASEGT. The V end lost 1 base, the J end lost 5 bases, and 14 bases lay between the germline ends. Here the CDR3 reads CASSEGIPGQTEAFF. CDR3 coding DNA: TGTGCCAGCAGTGAAGGGATCCCTGGGCAAACTGAAGCTTTCTTT.

J is TRBJ1-5 and V is TRBV28, with unresolved D. Between the trimmed V and J ends, which lost 3 bases and 5 bases, there was a span of 11 bases. This CDR3 is 14 amino acids long. Per the germline V gene, CDR1 is MDHEN and CDR2 is SYDVKM. CDR3 protein: CASSFTQRHQPQHF. Written as DNA, the CDR3 is TGTGCCAGCAGTTTTACCCAGCGCCATCAGCCCCAGCATTTT.

The chain combines TRBV5-1 with TRBJ2-1; D is ambiguous. The CDR3 is 15 residues long. Per germline, CDR1 SGHRS and CDR2 YFSETQ. V was trimmed by 4 bases and J by 0 bases, leaving 11 bases between them. CDR3 coding DNA: TGCGCCAGCAGCCAGATCTATTACTCCTACAATGAGCAGTTCTTC. Its translation: CASSQIYYSYNEQFF.

V gene TRBV13 combines with J gene TRBJ2-7, with 7 bases lining up with TRBD2. V trimming: 6 bases; J trimming: 3 bases; junction bases outside the gene matches: 5. Germline-derived CDR1 and CDR2 are PRHDT and FYEKMQ (reference sequence). CDR3 length: 13 amino acids. The CDR3 nucleotides are TGTGCCAGCAGTTGGGGCGGGAGCTACGAGCAGTACTTC. Its translation is CASSWGGSYEQYF.

The rearrangement uses TRBV7-9 and TRBJ1-4; D is undetermined. Germline V gene data show CDR1 as SEHNR and CDR2 as FQNEAQ (reference sequence). This CDR3 spans 16 amino acids. The germline V and J ends were trimmed by 5 bases and 5 bases, with 18 bases remaining between them. The CDR3 coding sequence is TGTGCCAGCAGCCAAAGGAACCCCGGAGGAAATGAAAAACTGTTTTTT. Translating it yields CASSQRNPGGNEKLFF.

CDR3 sequence: CASSRGLAGSTDTQYF. The CDR3 DNA sequence: TGTGCCAGCAGCCGGGGACTAGCGGGGTCCACAGATACGCAGTATTTT. This rearrangement joins TRBV5-4 to TRBJ2-3; 13 bases align to TRBD2. The J segment lost 2 bases and the V segment lost 4 bases, leaving 4 bases of the junction unmatched. Germline V gene data show CDR1 as SGHNT and CDR2 as YYREEE (reference sequence). This CDR3 has 16 residues.

This chain uses TRBV27 with TRBJ2-7, with D tentatively TRBD1 or TRBD2 (6 bases each). V gave up 3 bases and J gave up 3 bases, with 15 bases separating them. CDR3 length: 15 residues. CDR1 and CDR2 (germline): MNHEY, SMNVEV (reference sequence). In DNA form, the CDR3 reads TGTGCCAGCAGTTTTAAGGGGGGCGGATACTACGAGCAGTACTTC. The encoded protein is CASSFKGGGYYEQYF.

The rearrangement links TRBV7-6 to TRBJ1-4; D uncertain. Germline V lookup: CDR1 SGHVS, CDR2 FNYEAQ. V lost 1 base to trimming and J lost 2 bases, with 11 bases between them. The CDR3 is 16 amino acids. This chain's CDR3 is CASSLGIGGTNEKLFF. The CDR3, as DNA: TGTGCCAGCAGCTTAGGAATCGGAGGCACTAATGAAAAACTGTTTTTT.

The gene calls are TRBV6-5 and TRBJ1-6; D possibly corresponds to TRBD1 (5 bases). Trimming shortened V by 2 bases and J by 5 bases, and 7 bases separated the two germline ends. CDR3 length: 14 amino acids. Germline CDR1 is MNHEY and CDR2 is SVGAGI. The CDR3 protein is CASSYEGHNSPLHF. The DNA of the CDR3 is TGTGCCAGCAGTTACGAGGGGCATAATTCACCCCTCCACTTT.

The V call is TRBV23-1, the J call TRBJ1-2; D possibly corresponds to TRBD1 (5 bases). TRBV23-1 counts as an open reading frame of uncertain function. The CDR3 is made up of 16 amino acids. Trimming took off 10 bases at V and 7 bases at J, with 28 bases between the two ends. The CDR3 sequence is CAIPQAEGGRVRGYTF. CDR3 bases: TGCGCCATCCCACAGGCAGAGGGCGGGAGGGTACGTGGCTACACCTTC.

The genes are TRBV18 and TRBJ2-3, with 14 bases identical to TRBD2. In germline, CDR1 is KGHSH, CDR2 LQKENI. V shed 4 bases and J 2 bases; nucleotides not matched to a gene: 5. The CDR3 runs to 17 residues. CDR3 in DNA: TGTGCCAGCTCACTGAGACTAGCGGGGGGGCCCACAGATACGCAGTATTTT. As protein: CASSLRLAGGPTDTQYF.

The rearrangement links TRBV7-8 to TRBJ2-7; TRBD1 agrees at 11 bases. The CDR3 has 15 residues. In germline, CDR1 is SGHVS, CDR2 FQNEAQ. V dropped 5 bases and J dropped 3; count of bases not matched to a gene: 6. CDR3 loop: CASSRGTGGDYEQYF. The CDR3 DNA sequence: TGTGCCAGCAGCCGGGGGACAGGGGGAGACTACGAGCAGTACTTC.

The J gene is TRBJ1-6, the V gene TRBV30, with TRBD1 identical over 10 bases. Unmatched junction bases numbered 5, after V lost 2 bases and J lost 7 bases. Germline CDR1 GTSNPN, CDR2 SVGIG (reference sequence). This CDR3 has 15 amino acids. CDR3 nucleotides: TGTGCCTGGAGTTTAGGGGACAGGGGAAATTCACCCCTCCACTTT. As protein: CAWSLGDRGNSPLHF.

The rearrangement joins TRBV5-6 to TRBJ1-2; 10 bases align to TRBD1. V gave up 5 bases and J gave up 8 bases; unmatched junction bases: 12. CDR3 length equals 15 residues. Looked up from germline, CDR1 is SGHDT and CDR2 is YYEEEE. Here the CDR3 DNA reads TGTGCCAGCAGTTCGTTCCCGGGACAGGGGAAGGGCTACACCTTC. It translates to CASSSFPGQGKGYTF.

The rearrangement links TRBV7-3 to TRBJ2-1; a possible D gene is TRBD2 (6 bases). CDR3 length equals 16 residues. The germline gives CDR1 SGHTA, CDR2 FQGTGA. Trimming pared 5 bases from V and 0 bases from J, leaving 14 bases between. The CDR3: CASSEKSGRSYNEQFF. As DNA, the CDR3 is TGTGCCAGCAGCGAGAAAAGCGGGCGCTCCTACAATGAGCAGTTCTTC.

As to this clone: Other nucleotide sequences from this sample produce the same CDR3. The rearrangement uses TRBV6-5 and TRBJ2-7; 9 bases are a match to TRBD2. Germline V gives CDR1 MNHEY, CDR2 SVGAGI. The CDR3 is 15 residues long. V shed 3 bases and J 2 bases; nucleotides not matched to a gene: 5. CDR3 nucleotide sequence: TGTGCCAGCAGTTATGTGGCGGGGGGGCCCTACGAGCAGTACTTC. Translating gives CASSYVAGGPYEQYF.

Note on this clone: Compared with germline, one end of the junction differs, possibly owing to a read error. The chain uses TRBV12-5 and TRBJ1-6; 7 bases line up with TRBD1. CDR1 is LGHNT, CDR2 FRNRAP, per germline. The CDR3 consists of 14 residues. The CDR3 sequence: CASGLGQFNSPLHF. Here the CDR3 DNA reads TGTGCTAGTGGATTGGGACAGTTTAATTCACCCCTCCACTTT.

The CDR3 sequence: CASSYSRRLMNTEAFF. The CDR3 nucleotides are TGTGCCAGCAGTTACTCACGGAGATTGATGAACACTGAAGCTTTCTTT. The rearrangement joins TRBV6-5 to TRBJ1-1; unclear D gene. Germline V gives CDR1 MNHEY, CDR2 SVGAGI. V was cut by 0 bases and J by 0 bases, with 11 bases left in between. The CDR3 sequence is 16 residues long.

J is TRBJ1-2 and V is TRBV5-4; maybe TRBD1 (6 bases). Trimming removed 3 bases from V and 5 bases from J, with 11 bases in between. This CDR3 region has 13 residues. The V gene's germline CDR1 is SGHNT and CDR2 YYREEE (reference sequence). CDR3 sequence reads: CASSSDSTYGYTF. The CDR3, as DNA: TGTGCCAGCAGCTCGGACAGCACGTATGGCTACACCTTC.

The chain couples TRBV2 to TRBJ2-5, with a weak D call TRBD2 (7 bases). V lost 8 bases to trimming and J lost 4 bases, with 8 bases between them. Germline lookup yields CDR1 SNHLY and CDR2 FYNNEI. This CDR3 is 11 amino acids long. In nucleotides, the CDR3 is TGTGCCAGCGCGGGGGCAGAGACCCAGTACTTC. Its translation: CASAGAETQYF.

The chain joins TRBV29-1 to TRBJ1-2; the D gene is possibly TRBD1 (5 bases). V was cut by 4 bases and J by 12 bases, with 12 bases left in between. The V gene's germline CDR1 is SQVTM and CDR2 ANQGSEA. The CDR3 loop spans 10 amino acids. CDR3 amino acids: CSVAFREHTF. CDR3 coding DNA: TGCAGCGTTGCCTTCAGGGAGCACACCTTC.

This clone has only a few counts. V and J are TRBV10-2 and TRBJ1-1; D perhaps matches TRBD1 (6 bases). V was shortened by 7 bases and J by 6 bases, with 15 bases between the two germline ends. The CDR3 runs to 13 residues. Germline loops: CDR1 WSHSY, CDR2 SAAADI. The CDR3 sequence is CASTTQGRAEAFF. Written as DNA, the CDR3 is TGCGCCAGCACCACTCAGGGGCGGGCTGAAGCTTTCTTT.

The chain combines TRBV7-8 with TRBJ1-5, with 7 bases aligning to TRBD1. CDR3 length equals 12 residues. V shed 3 bases and J 11 bases; nucleotides not matched to a gene: 4. Per germline, CDR1 SGHVS and CDR2 FQNEAQ. The DNA of the CDR3 is TGTGCCAGCAGCTTGAGGGGGCCAGCCCAGCATTTT. Translating gives CASSLRGPAQHF.

The gene calls are TRBV7-8 and TRBJ1-4, with 8 bases that match TRBD1. Germline V gene data show CDR1 as SGHVS and CDR2 as FQNEAQ. With 5 bases clipped from V and 0 bases from J, the junction kept 11 bases outside the gene matches. The CDR3 covers 18 residues. The CDR3 is CASSPRTGLGATNEKLFF. Here the CDR3 DNA reads TGTGCCAGCAGCCCGAGGACAGGGTTGGGTGCAACTAATGAAAAACTGTTTTTT.

The chain uses TRBV6-5 and TRBJ2-1, with 11 nucleotides matching TRBD2. The CDR3 totals 15 residues. From germline, CDR1 is MNHEY and CDR2 SVGAGI. The junction had 6 bases not matched to a gene; V was cut back by 4 bases and J by 7 bases. Here the CDR3 reads CASSLLAGGGNEQFF. The CDR3, as DNA: TGTGCCAGCAGTTTGTTAGCGGGAGGGGGGAATGAGCAGTTCTTC.

V usage is TRBV7-2 and J usage is TRBJ2-4; TRBD1 matches 8 bases. Per germline, CDR1 SGHTA and CDR2 FQGNSA. Germline trimming cut 5 bases from V and 6 bases from J; bases unmatched to any gene: 15. This CDR3 spans 17 amino acids. CDR3 sequence (DNA): TGTGCCAGCAGCCGCAGAGCCCGGGACAGGTCGTTAAACATTCAGTACTTC. This translates into CASSRRARDRSLNIQYF.

CDR3 nucleotide sequence: TGTGCCAGCAGCTCCCAAGCCAGGACTAGCGGGAATGAGCAGTTCTTC. Its protein is CASSSQARTSGNEQFF. This chain uses TRBV11-2 with TRBJ2-1; 11 nucleotides line up with TRBD2. J lost 7 bases, V lost 4 bases, and 9 bases had no gene match. The V gene's germline CDR1 is SGHAT and CDR2 FQNNGV. This CDR3 is built from 16 residues.

Worth noting for this clone: One end of the junction fails to match germline, which may point to a read error. Additional DNA sequences in this sample encode the identical CDR3. The chain carries TRBV6-5 and TRBJ1-6; perhaps TRBD1 as D (5 bases). The CDR3 has 13 amino acids. Germline CDR1 is MNHEY and CDR2 is SVGAGI. Here the CDR3 DNA reads TGTGCCAGCAGTTGGGACGGAGGTTCACCCCTCCATTTT. This codes for CASSWDGGSPLHF.

The chain combines TRBV5-1 with TRBJ1-1; D remains unclear. V lost 1 base and J 0 bases, leaving 7 bases between the germline ends. The CDR3 contains 14 residues. Germline V CDR1 and CDR2: SGHRS, YFSETQ. This chain's CDR3 is CASSLYAVNTEAFF. Written as DNA, the CDR3 is TGCGCCAGCAGCTTGTATGCGGTGAACACTGAAGCTTTCTTT.

This clone was seen only once. V is TRBV2 and J is TRBJ1-6; 7 nucleotides line up with TRBD1. CDR3 length: 13 residues. J gave up 7 bases and V 4 bases, and 1 base lay outside the gene matches. CDR1 and CDR2 (germline): SNHLY, FYNNEI. CDR3 in DNA: TGTGCCAGCAGTGGACAGGGCAATTCACCCCTCCACTTT. Translating gives CASSGQGNSPLHF.